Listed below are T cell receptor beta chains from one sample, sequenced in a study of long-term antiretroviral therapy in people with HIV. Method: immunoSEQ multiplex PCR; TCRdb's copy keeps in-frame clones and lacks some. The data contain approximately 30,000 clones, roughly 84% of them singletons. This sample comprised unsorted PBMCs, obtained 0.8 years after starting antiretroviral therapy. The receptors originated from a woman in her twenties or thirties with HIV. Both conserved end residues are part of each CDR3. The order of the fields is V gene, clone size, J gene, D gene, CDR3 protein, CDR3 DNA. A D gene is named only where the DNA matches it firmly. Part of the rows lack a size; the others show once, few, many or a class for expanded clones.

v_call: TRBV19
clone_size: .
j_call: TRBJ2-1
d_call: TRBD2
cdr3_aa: CASSIPRTSSDEQFF
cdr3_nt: TGTGCCAGTAGTATTCCCCGGACTAGTTCCGATGAGCAGTTCTTC

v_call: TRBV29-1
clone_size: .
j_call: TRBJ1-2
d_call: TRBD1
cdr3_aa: CSVAEQGYYGYTF
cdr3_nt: TGCAGCGTTGCCGAACAGGGGTACTATGGCTACACCTTC

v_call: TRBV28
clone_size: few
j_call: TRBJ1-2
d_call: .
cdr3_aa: CASSNLGGNYGYTF
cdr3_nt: TGTGCCAGCAGTAATCTCGGGGGGAACTATGGCTACACCTTC

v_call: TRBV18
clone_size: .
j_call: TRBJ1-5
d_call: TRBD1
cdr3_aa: CASSPGTDSNQPQHF
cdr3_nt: TGTGCCAGCTCACCCGGGACAGACTCCAATCAGCCCCAGCATTTT

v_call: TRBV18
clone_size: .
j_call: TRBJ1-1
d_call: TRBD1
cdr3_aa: CASSPLMDRVGTEAFF
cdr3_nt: TGTGCCAGCTCACCGCTGATGGACAGGGTAGGGACTGAAGCTTTCTTT

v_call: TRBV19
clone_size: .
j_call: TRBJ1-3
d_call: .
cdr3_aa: CASSMAVSGNTIYF
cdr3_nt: TGTGCCAGTAGTATGGCAGTCTCTGGAAACACCATATATTTT

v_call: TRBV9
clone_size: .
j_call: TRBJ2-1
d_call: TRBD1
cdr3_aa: CASSVGDRGYNEQFF
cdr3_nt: TGTGCCAGCAGCGTAGGGGACAGGGGGTACAATGAGCAGTTCTTC

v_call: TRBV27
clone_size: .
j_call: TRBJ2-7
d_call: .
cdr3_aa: CASNKRGSSYEQYF
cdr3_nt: TGTGCCAGCAACAAAAGGGGGAGTTCCTACGAGCAGTACTTC

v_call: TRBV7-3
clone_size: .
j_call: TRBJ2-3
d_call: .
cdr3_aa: CASSYIGSTDTQYF
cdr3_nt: TGTGCCAGCAGCTATATTGGGAGCACAGATACGCAGTATTTT

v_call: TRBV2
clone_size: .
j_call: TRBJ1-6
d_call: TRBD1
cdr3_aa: CASSSTGGNSPLHF
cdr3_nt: TGTGCCAGCAGTTCGACAGGGGGTAATTCACCCCTCCACTTT

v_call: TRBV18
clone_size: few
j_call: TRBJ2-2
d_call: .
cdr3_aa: CASSYLANTGELFF
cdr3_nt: TGTGCCAGCTCATATCTAGCGAACACCGGGGAGCTGTTTTTT

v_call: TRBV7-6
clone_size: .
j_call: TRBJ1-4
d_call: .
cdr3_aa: CASSPRLGLGGEKLFF
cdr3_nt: TGTGCCAGCAGCCCTCGGCTAGGCCTGGGTGGGGAAAAACTGTTTTTT

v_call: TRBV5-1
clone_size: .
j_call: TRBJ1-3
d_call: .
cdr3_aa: CASSLEGPGNTIYF
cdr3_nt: TGCGCCAGCAGCTTGGAGGGGCCTGGAAACACCATATATTTT

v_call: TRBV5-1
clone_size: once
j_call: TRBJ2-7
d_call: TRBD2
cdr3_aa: CASSLSGGFYEQYF
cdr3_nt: TGCGCCAGCAGCTTGAGCGGGGGGTTCTACGAGCAGTACTTC

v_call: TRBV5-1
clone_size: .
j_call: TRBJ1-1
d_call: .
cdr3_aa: CASSLGFTRDTEAFF
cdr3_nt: TGCGCCAGCAGCTTGGGATTTACAAGGGACACTGAAGCTTTCTTT

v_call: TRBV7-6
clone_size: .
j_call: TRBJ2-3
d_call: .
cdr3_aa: CASSLEDTQYF
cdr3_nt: TGTGCCAGCAGCTTAGAAGATACGCAGTATTTT

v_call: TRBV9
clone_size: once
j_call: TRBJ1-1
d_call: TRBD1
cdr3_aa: CASSVQGAGATEAFF
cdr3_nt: TGTGCCAGCAGCGTTCAGGGGGCCGGGGCCACTGAAGCTTTCTTT

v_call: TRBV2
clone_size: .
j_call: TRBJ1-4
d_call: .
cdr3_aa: CASSGGAGRAEKLFF
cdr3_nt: TGTGCCAGCAGTGGCGGGGCCGGGAGAGCTGAAAAACTGTTTTTT

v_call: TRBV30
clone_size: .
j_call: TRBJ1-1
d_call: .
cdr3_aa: CAWSLTGNTEAFF
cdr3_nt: TGTGCCTGGAGTTTGACAGGGAACACTGAAGCTTTCTTT

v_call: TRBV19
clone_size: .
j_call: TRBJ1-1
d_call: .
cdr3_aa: CASRWGAWDTEAFF
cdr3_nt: TGTGCCAGTAGATGGGGGGCGTGGGACACTGAAGCTTTCTTT

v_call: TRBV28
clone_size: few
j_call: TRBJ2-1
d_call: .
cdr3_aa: CASNRPGPAVNEQFF
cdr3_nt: TGTGCCAGCAATCGACCGGGACCGGCGGTGAATGAGCAGTTCTTC

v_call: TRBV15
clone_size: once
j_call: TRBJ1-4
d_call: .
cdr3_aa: CATSRHGNEKLFF
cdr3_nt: TGTGCCACCAGTCGGCATGGAAACGAAAAACTGTTTTTT

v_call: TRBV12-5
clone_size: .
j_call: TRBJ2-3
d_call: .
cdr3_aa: CASGLVPPIGGVTDTQYF
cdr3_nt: TGTGCTAGTGGTTTGGTACCCCCAATAGGGGGGGTCACAGATACGCAGTATTTT

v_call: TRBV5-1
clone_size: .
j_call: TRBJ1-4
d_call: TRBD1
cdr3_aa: CASSLKEGQREKLFF
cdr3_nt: TGCGCCAGCAGCTTGAAAGAGGGACAGAGGGAAAAACTGTTTTTT

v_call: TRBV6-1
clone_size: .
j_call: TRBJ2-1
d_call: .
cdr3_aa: CASSPPRSEQFF
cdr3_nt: TGTGCCAGCAGCCCTCCACGCAGTGAGCAGTTCTTC

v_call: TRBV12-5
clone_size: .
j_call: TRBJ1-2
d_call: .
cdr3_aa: CASGPGLRGAYGYTF
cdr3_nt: TGTGCTAGTGGCCCGGGACTCAGAGGCGCCTATGGCTACACCTTC

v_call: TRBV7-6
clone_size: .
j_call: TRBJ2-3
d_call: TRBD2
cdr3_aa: CASSSTSGAGDTQYF
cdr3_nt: TGTGCCAGCAGCTCGACTAGCGGGGCGGGAGATACGCAGTATTTT

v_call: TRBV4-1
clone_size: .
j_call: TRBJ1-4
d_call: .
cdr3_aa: CASSRWERARKANEKLFF
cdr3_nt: TGCGCCAGCAGCCGATGGGAAAGAGCAAGGAAGGCTAATGAAAAACTGTTTTTT

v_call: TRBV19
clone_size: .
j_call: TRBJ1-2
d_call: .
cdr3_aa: CASSGLEIYGYTF
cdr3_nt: TGTGCCAGTAGCGGCTTGGAGATCTATGGCTACACCTTC